The next 9 T cell receptor beta chains were all read from a single sample in a study of response to subunit inactivated influenza vaccine. Using its own MiXCR run on the RT-PCR reads, TCRdb lists one record per CDR3 protein. The table has more than 150,000 distinct CDR3 sequences, about 10% seen once. This specimen consisted of CD8+ T cells sorted from PBMCs, obtained about 24 months after vaccination. All receptors come from a man between 50 and 69 years old who received an inactivated influenza vaccine.

Turning to this clonotype: Compared with germline, one end of the junction differs, possibly owing to a read error. The V gene is TRBV12-3 or TRBV12-4, the J gene TRBJ2-2, with 9 positions matching TRBD2. This CDR3 region has 15 residues. The CDR3 protein is CASSSSGENAGELFF. Written as DNA, the CDR3 is TGTGCCAGCAGTTCTAGCGGGGAGAACGCCGGGGAGCTGTTTTTT.

V and J are TRBV12-3 or TRBV12-4 and TRBJ2-7, with D maybe TRBD1 (6 bases). This CDR3 has 12 amino acids. Trimming cost V 6 bases and J 6 bases, with 12 bases left between them. The CDR3 region is CASSSGAGEQYF. Here the CDR3 DNA reads TGTGCCAGCAGCTCAGGGGCCGGCGAGCAGTACTTC.

V is TRBV25-1 and J is TRBJ1-2, with 9 bases matching TRBD1. Germline V gene sequence: CDR1 MGHDK, CDR2 SYGVNS. J was trimmed by 7 bases and V by 3 bases; bases with no gene match: 15. The CDR3 runs to 17 residues. Here the CDR3 reads CASSEGTGPRDSSGYTF. CDR3 sequence (DNA): TGTGCCAGCAGTGAGGGGACAGGGCCCCGTGACTCGAGTGGCTACACCTTC.

The J gene is TRBJ2-2, the V gene TRBV20-1, with 8 bases identical to TRBD2. The CDR3 covers 19 residues. Germline V CDR1 and CDR2: DFQATT, SNEGSKA (reference sequence). The V and J ends lost 0 bases and 0 bases, in that order; junction bases with no gene match: 12. CDR3 region: CSARDILQLAAPNTGELFF. For the CDR3, the DNA is TGCAGTGCTAGAGATATCCTTCAACTAGCGGCCCCGAACACCGGGGAGCTGTTTTTT.

There are a few counts of this clonotype. The V call is TRBV16, the J call TRBJ1-5; D is perhaps TRBD1 (6 bases). V was pared by 3 bases and J by 1 base, with 10 bases between. The CDR3 covers 15 residues. Looked up from germline, CDR1 is KGHSY and CDR2 is FQNENV. Here the CDR3 DNA reads TGTGCCAGCAGCCACCCGGACAGAAGCAATCAGCCCCAGCATTTT. Protein product: CASSHPDRSNQPQHF.

This chain joins TRBV29-1 and TRBJ2-7; tentatively, D is TRBD2 (6 bases). The length of the CDR3 is 13 residues. Germline lookup yields CDR1 SQVTM and CDR2 ANQGSEA. With 4 bases removed from V and 3 bases from J, the gap between germline ends came to 13 bases. CDR3 residues: CSVGAGRDYEQYF. The CDR3 DNA reads as TGCAGCGTTGGCGCGGGACGGGACTACGAGCAGTACTTC.

The genes are TRBV4-3 and TRBJ2-7; 12 positions match TRBD2. The germline V gene encodes CDR1 LGHNA and CDR2 YSLEER. V lost 1 base, J lost 2 bases, and 0 bases stayed unmatched. This CDR3 contains 15 residues. The chain's CDR3 is CASSQGLAGAYEQYF. CDR3 bases: TGCGCCAGCAGCCAAGGACTAGCGGGGGCCTACGAGCAGTACTTC.

This clonotype was seen repeatedly, ten times or more. The rearrangement links TRBV4-3 to TRBJ1-6, with D unresolved. The CDR3 has 15 amino acids. The V end was cut by 2 bases, the J end by 3 bases, with 8 bases between. Germline values: CDR1 LGHNA, CDR2 YSLEER. The CDR3 DNA reads TGCGCCAGCAGCCAAACGTCAGGCTATAATTCACCCCTCCACTTT. This gives the protein CASSQTSGYNSPLHF.

The J gene is TRBJ2-7, the V gene TRBV7-2, with D unresolved. The CDR3 runs to 14 residues. Germline CDR1 and CDR2: SGHTA and FQGNSA. Trimming removed 4 bases at V and 6 bases at J, with 16 bases between. The CDR3 DNA is TGTGCCAGCAGCTCAAATGTGGGGTACCCCGAGCAGTACTTC. This encodes CASSSNVGYPEQYF. The full variable domain, its missing parts supplied by reference TRBV7-2 and TRBJ2-7, is GAGVSQSPSNKVTEKGKDVELRCDPISGHTALYWYRQSLGQGLEFLIYFQGNSAPDKSGLPSDRFSAERTGGSVSTLTIQRTQQEDSAVYLCASSSNVGYPEQYFGPGTRLTVT.